These 3 T cell receptor beta chains originate from one sample sequenced in a study of T cell responses to AZD1222 COVID-19 vaccine listed by TCRdb under 2021. The time point label, read with the paper, signifies: baseline before first vaccination. Receptor libraries were prepared by the immunoSEQ multiplex PCR assay. In TCRdb, the immuneACCESS table is reduced to in-frame sequences with V and J assigned. These tables do not hold every clone; where another copy was compared, an unresolved V gene accounts for under half, and the others remain unexplained. A total of 100,000 to 120,000 clones appear in this sample, roughly 90% of them only once. Clones ranked in the top ten supply roughly 2.5% of the sample. The starting material was peripheral blood, obtained on day 0 of AZD1222 vaccination. These receptors originate from an adult in good health.

The CDR3 loop reads CASSPGMQVDYGYTF. The CDR3 DNA sequence: TGTGCCAGCTCCCCCGGGATGCAGGTGGACTATGGCTACACCTTC. V gene TRBV18 combines with J gene TRBJ1-2; D gene uncertain. Between the trimmed V and J ends, which lost 6 bases and 3 bases, there was a span of 17 bases. Germline V gives CDR1 KGHSH, CDR2 LQKENI. This CDR3 has 15 residues.

The chain carries TRBV6-6 and TRBJ2-2, with D possibly matching TRBD1 (6 bases). There are 14 residues in the CDR3. The ends were cut back, 6 bases at V and 10 bases at J, with 18 bases in the middle. Germline values: CDR1 MNHNY, CDR2 SVGAGI (reference sequence). CDR3 loop: CASSPGGRTVELFF. The CDR3 DNA reads TGTGCCAGCAGCCCCGGAGGTCGGACAGTGGAGCTGTTTTTT.

The gene calls are TRBV13 and TRBJ2-1; D unresolved. The germline gives CDR1 PRHDT, CDR2 FYEKMQ (reference sequence). The CDR3 sequence is 12 residues long. Trimming pared 8 bases from V and 6 bases from J, leaving 11 bases between. The CDR3 here is CASHRVGNEQFF. CDR3 nucleotides: TGTGCCAGCCATAGGGTCGGCAATGAGCAGTTCTTC.